This entry lists 32 T cell receptor beta chains sequenced from one sample in a study of blood T cells in healthy people across ages. A second PCR of roughly 7 to 11 cycles used a sample-barcoded 5' primer and a J-beta primer mix. One entry per CDR3 protein results from TCRdb running MiXCR on the 5' RACE reads. The repertoire has 550,000 to 750,000 distinct CDR3 sequences, roughly 21% of them found once; the top ten carry around 3.4%. Sequencing was done on a sample of blood. The receptors come from a man in his 70s in good health.

This clonotype has a handful of counts. J is TRBJ1-1 and V is TRBV12-3 or TRBV12-4, with D hard to call. Trimming shortened V by 2 bases and J by 6 bases, and 13 bases separated the two germline ends. This CDR3 is built from 14 residues. Here the CDR3 reads CASSLSHLAAEAFF. CDR3 sequence (DNA): TGTGCCAGCAGTTTATCGCATTTGGCTGCTGAAGCTTTCTTT.

The rearrangement joins TRBV2 to TRBJ2-2; tentative D call: TRBD1 (5 bases). The CDR3 consists of 15 residues. Trimming pared 7 bases from V and 3 bases from J, leaving 15 bases between. Germline CDR1 is SNHLY and CDR2 is FYNNEI. Written as DNA, the CDR3 is TGTGCCAGCAAGGCGCAGGGTCCGGACACCGGGGAGCTGTTTTTT. Translating it yields CASKAQGPDTGELFF.

This clonotype was counted ten times or more. The rearrangement uses TRBV27 and TRBJ1-4, with TRBD1 matching over 10 bases. This CDR3 comprises 15 residues. V dropped 7 bases and J dropped 4; count of bases not matched to a gene: 6. Per the germline V gene, CDR1 is MNHEY and CDR2 is SMNVEV (reference sequence). The CDR3 sequence: CASTSWDRGNEKLFF. CDR3 nucleotide sequence: TGTGCCAGCACCTCCTGGGACAGGGGTAATGAAAAACTGTTTTTT.

The chain has TRBV4-3 and TRBJ1-1, with a tentative D call TRBD1 (6 bases). The V end was cut by 0 bases, the J end by 1 base, with 9 bases between. Per germline, CDR1 LGHNA and CDR2 YSLEER. The CDR3 spans 15 residues. The CDR3 DNA reads as TGCGCCAGCAGCCAAGATGGGGGACAGAACACTGAAGCTTTCTTT. Translation: CASSQDGGQNTEAFF.

The rearrangement joins TRBV6-1 to TRBJ1-4; D is unclear. The CDR3 runs 13 residues. V was trimmed by 7 bases and J by 5 bases, leaving 11 bases between them. Germline lookup yields CDR1 MNHNS and CDR2 SASEGT. The CDR3 bases are TGTGCCAGCAACCCCAGGAAGAATGAAAAACTGTTTTTT. Translating it yields CASNPRKNEKLFF.

This clonotype was counted only a few times. The V and J genes are TRBV6-1 and TRBJ2-7, with D perhaps matching TRBD1 or TRBD2 (5 bases each). The V and J ends lost 5 bases and 5 bases respectively, with 25 bases between them. The CDR3 sequence is 17 residues long. From germline, CDR1 is MNHNS and CDR2 SASEGT. CDR3 coding DNA: TGTGCCAGCAGTCGGACCGACTCTACCGGGACGCGAGACGAGCAGTACTTC. Its protein product is CASSRTDSTGTRDEQYF.

This chain links TRBV4-3 with TRBJ1-4; no clear D gene. V was trimmed by 0 bases and J by 7 bases, leaving 15 bases between them. CDR3 size: 16 residues. From germline, CDR1 is LGHNA and CDR2 YSLEER. In nucleotides, the CDR3 is TGCGCCAGCAGCCAAGAAGTTGGGAGCGGGAGTGAAAAACTGTTTTTT. Amino acids: CASSQEVGSGSEKLFF.

J is TRBJ2-5 and V is TRBV11-1; D remains ambiguous. Gene TRBJ2-1 matches the end of the DNA better, so the J call may be wrong. Germline V gene sequence: CDR1 SGHAT, CDR2 FQDESV (reference sequence). This CDR3 has 16 amino acids. The CDR3 reads CASSLVPAAFYNEQFF. DNA for the CDR3: TGTGCCAGCAGCTTAGTACCAGCCGCATTCTACAATGAGCAGTTCTTC.

Only a few counts were recorded for this clonotype. At one end the junction does not follow the germline gene, possibly because of a read error. The gene calls are TRBV18 and TRBJ1-1; 10 bases map to TRBD1. The CDR3 runs to 16 residues. CDR1 KGHSH and CDR2 LQKENI come from the germline V gene. The CDR3 nucleotides are TGTGCCAGCTCACCTCGACAGGGGGCGAGGAACACCGAAGCTTTCTTT. Its protein product is CASSPRQGARNTEAFF. The full variable domain, rest sourced from reference TRBV18 and TRBJ1-1, is NAGVMQNPRHLVRRRGQEARLRCSPMKGHSHVYWYRQLPEEGLKFMVYLQKENIIDESGMPKERFSAEFPKEGPSILRIQQVVRGDSAAYFCASSPRQGARNTEAFFGQGTRLTVV.

The chain carries TRBV6-6 and TRBJ2-7; D is perhaps TRBD1 (6 bases). V shed 0 bases and J shed 2 bases, with 14 bases lying between them. Germline V gene data show CDR1 as MNHNY and CDR2 as SVGAGI (reference sequence). This CDR3 region has 16 residues. The CDR3 is CASSYSDSPPPYEQYF. CDR3 coding DNA: TGTGCCAGCAGTTACTCGGACAGTCCGCCGCCCTACGAGCAGTACTTC.

V gene TRBV12-3 or TRBV12-4 combines with J gene TRBJ2-5; a weak D match, TRBD2 (5 bases). The J call is doubtful: the DNA matches TRBJ2-7 better. The CDR3 totals 14 residues. Written as DNA, the CDR3 is TGTGCCAGCAGTTTGGACGGGAAAGCCTACGAGCAGTACTTC. Amino acid sequence: CASSLDGKAYEQYF.

This chain links TRBV29-1 with TRBJ2-3; TRBD1 might be the D (5 bases). With 4 bases removed from V and 1 base from J, the gap between germline ends came to 9 bases. Germline V gene data show CDR1 as SQVTM and CDR2 as ANQGSEA. This CDR3 spans 13 amino acids. The CDR3 region is CSVGRDGTDTQYF. The CDR3 DNA reads TGCAGCGTTGGCAGGGATGGCACAGATACGCAGTATTTT.

The chain couples TRBV5-1 to TRBJ1-4; D is unclear. Germline V gene sequence: CDR1 SGHRS, CDR2 YFSETQ. The V end lost 4 bases, the J end lost 2 bases, and 12 bases lay between the germline ends. The CDR3 is 15 amino acids. CDR3: CASSRMSGTNEKLFF. CDR3 DNA: TGCGCCAGCAGCCGGATGTCGGGGACTAATGAAAAACTGTTTTTT.

The J gene is TRBJ2-3, the V gene TRBV20-1, with 11 positions matching TRBD2. Germline assignment: CDR1 DFQATT and CDR2 SNEGSKA (reference sequence). V lost 6 bases, J lost 4 bases, and 9 bases stayed unmatched. CDR3 length: 15 amino acids. DNA of the CDR3: TGCAGTGCACGGACTAGCGGGCGGGACCCAGATACGCAGTATTTT. It is translated as CSARTSGRDPDTQYF.

Ten or more counts support this clonotype. V is TRBV28 and J is TRBJ2-7, with 9 bases lining up with TRBD1. Germline-derived CDR1 and CDR2 are MDHEN and SYDVKM. The CDR3 covers 15 residues. V shed 5 bases and J 1 base; nucleotides not matched to a gene: 6. CDR3 sequence (DNA): TGTGCCAGCAGTCCAACCGGGACAGGGTCCTACGAGCAGTACTTC. Protein sequence: CASSPTGTGSYEQYF.

J is TRBJ2-2 and V is TRBV28; D uncertain. The length of the CDR3 is 16 residues. Germline V gene sequence: CDR1 MDHEN, CDR2 SYDVKM. With 8 bases removed from V and 6 bases from J, the gap between germline ends came to 22 bases. The DNA of the CDR3 is TGTGCCAGCTTCTCAGGCAGGAGTAATTATCCCGGGGAGCTGTTTTTT. It translates to CASFSGRSNYPGELFF.

This clonotype was seen more than once but under ten times. CDR3 in amino acids: CASSPLVGETDTQYF. CDR3 bases: TGTGCCAGCAGCCCCCTGGTTGGGGAAACAGATACGCAGTATTTT. The chain is built from TRBV5-5 and TRBJ2-3, with D unresolved. Trimming took off 4 bases at V and 3 bases at J, with 15 bases between the two ends. This CDR3 is built from 15 residues. Germline CDR1 is SGHKS and CDR2 is YYEKEE (reference sequence).

This clonotype was seen only a few times. The chain joins TRBV7-9 to TRBJ2-5; 14 bases map to TRBD2. With the DNA end fitting TRBJ2-1 better, the J assignment may be wrong. The CDR3 is made up of 17 amino acids. From germline, CDR1 is SEHNR and CDR2 FQNEAQ (reference sequence). CDR3 nucleotide sequence: TGTGCCAGCAGCTTATCCGGGGGACTAGCGGGAGAGAATGAGCAGTTCTTC. Translating gives CASSLSGGLAGENEQFF.

The rearrangement links TRBV3-1 to TRBJ2-5, with TRBD2 matching over 9 bases. Trimming cost V 1 base and J 0 bases; bases outside gene matches: 3. The CDR3 runs to 16 residues. Germline V lookup: CDR1 LGHDT, CDR2 YNNKEL (reference sequence). In DNA, the CDR3 is TGTGCCAGCAGCCAAGGCAGCGGGGGGTACCAAGAGACCCAGTACTTC. Protein sequence: CASSQGSGGYQETQYF.

This clonotype was counted a few times. This chain links TRBV6-5 with TRBJ2-5; TRBD2 aligns across 7 bases. The CDR3 sequence is 13 residues long. Germline trimming cut 6 bases from V and 7 bases from J; bases unmatched to any gene: 8. Germline CDR1 MNHEY, CDR2 SVGAGI. CDR3 coding DNA: TGTGCCAGCAGGTCCCCAGGGAGGGGGACCCAGTACTTC. Encoded protein: CASRSPGRGTQYF.

V usage is TRBV19 and J usage is TRBJ2-1; TRBD2 matches 9 bases. Trimming removed 3 bases from V and 5 bases from J; junction bases left unmatched: 5. The germline gives CDR1 LNHDA, CDR2 SQIVND (reference sequence). This CDR3 contains 15 residues. The CDR3 is CASSILAGGHNEQFF. In DNA form, the CDR3 reads TGTGCCAGTAGTATTTTGGCGGGAGGGCACAATGAGCAGTTCTTC.

This clonotype was counted between two and nine times. The chain joins TRBV5-1 to TRBJ1-4; 8 nucleotides agree with TRBD1. The J segment lost 7 bases and the V segment lost 3 bases, leaving 5 bases of the junction unmatched. The CDR3 contains 14 residues. Germline-derived CDR1 and CDR2 are SGHRS and YFSETQ. CDR3 DNA sequence: TGCGCCAGCAGCTCGGACAGGGTGGGTGAAAAACTGTTTTTT. It yields the protein CASSSDRVGEKLFF.

This clonotype appeared many times. The chain joins TRBV25-1 to TRBJ1-2; D may be TRBD1 (5 bases). Trimming took off 1 base at V and 8 bases at J, with 11 bases between the two ends. CDR3 length equals 13 residues. CDR1 and CDR2 (germline): MGHDK, SYGVNS. The CDR3 DNA is TGTGCCAGCAGTGAATGGATAGGGACGGGCTACACCTTC. Its translation: CASSEWIGTGYTF.

In this sample, this clonotype turned up many times. The chain uses TRBV12-3 or TRBV12-4 and TRBJ2-4; TRBD2 matches 11 bases. The CDR3 is made up of 15 amino acids. Germline trimming cut 5 bases from V and 5 bases from J; bases unmatched to any gene: 5. The CDR3 sequence is CASSRISGRENIQYF. The CDR3 DNA follows: TGTGCCAGCAGTCGTATTAGCGGGAGGGAAAACATTCAGTACTTC.

The chain recombines TRBV20-1 with TRBJ2-7; TRBD2 matches at 7 bases. V lost 3 bases to trimming and J lost 0 bases; unmatched junction nucleotides: 11. This CDR3 spans 16 amino acids. Germline V gene lookup returns CDR1 DFQATT and CDR2 SNEGSKA (reference sequence). CDR3 in DNA: TGCAGTGCTAGTCACCGGGGAAGCGGGGTCTCCTACGAGCAGTACTTC. It codes for CSASHRGSGVSYEQYF.

The table lists this clonotype with many counts. V usage is TRBV28 and J usage is TRBJ2-6, with a possible D match to TRBD2 (5 bases). The CDR3 sequence is 15 residues long. Germline CDR1 is MDHEN and CDR2 is SYDVKM. V shed 6 bases and J shed 0 bases, with 9 bases lying between them. CDR3 residues: CASSSGGSGANVLTF. The CDR3 DNA reads as TGTGCCAGCAGCTCCGGAGGCTCTGGGGCCAACGTCCTGACTTTC.

The chain carries TRBV2 and TRBJ2-2; 12 bases match TRBD1. The CDR3 contains 17 residues. The V gene end was trimmed by 5 bases and the J gene end by 4 bases; junction bases not matched to a gene: 8. Germline assignment: CDR1 SNHLY and CDR2 FYNNEI. CDR3 region: CASSKGQGASITGELFF. In DNA form, the CDR3 reads TGTGCCAGCAGTAAGGGACAGGGGGCCTCAATCACCGGGGAGCTGTTTTTT.

The gene calls are TRBV5-6 and TRBJ2-3; no clear D gene. V shed 5 bases and J shed 4 bases, with 17 bases lying between them. Looked up from germline, CDR1 is SGHDT and CDR2 is YYEEEE. The CDR3 extends over 15 amino acids. This CDR3 is CASRASARRADTQYF. The CDR3 nucleotides read TGTGCCAGCAGGGCTTCGGCTAGAAGGGCAGATACGCAGTATTTT.

The genes are TRBV18 and TRBJ2-5; D possibly corresponds to TRBD1 (7 bases). CDR1 KGHSH and CDR2 LQKENI come from the germline V gene. CDR3 length: 14 residues. The V gene lost 3 bases and the J gene lost 5 bases, with 13 bases spanning the gap. Here the CDR3 DNA reads TGTGCCAGCTCACCGGGGGGACAGTTGGAGACCCAGTACTTC. Translating gives CASSPGGQLETQYF.

The chain couples TRBV15 to TRBJ1-2; 8 bases agree with TRBD1. The CDR3 contains 16 residues. With V trimmed by 1 base and J by 8 bases, 12 bases remained unmatched. Germline V gene sequence: CDR1 LNHNV, CDR2 YYDKDF (reference sequence). The chain's CDR3 is CATSRAFGQGPEGYTF. The CDR3 coding sequence is TGTGCCACCAGCAGAGCCTTCGGACAGGGTCCTGAAGGCTACACCTTC.

This clonotype was seen more than once but under ten times. The gene calls are TRBV10-3 and TRBJ1-4; D call uncertain. The CDR3 loop spans 13 amino acids. Trimming pared 6 bases from V and 7 bases from J, leaving 12 bases between. Looked up from germline, CDR1 is ENHRY and CDR2 is SYGVKD. The DNA of the CDR3 is TGTGCCATCAGCACGGCGTCCGCTGAAAAACTGTTTTTT. Translation gives CAISTASAEKLFF.

This clonotype was detected many times. The chain carries TRBV2 and TRBJ2-4, with D perhaps matching TRBD2 (6 bases). Germline lookup yields CDR1 SNHLY and CDR2 FYNNEI. V lost 5 bases to trimming and J lost 16 bases, with 18 bases between them. This CDR3 is 12 amino acids long. The CDR3 region is CASSSDPSGYYF. The CDR3 region has the DNA TGTGCCAGCAGTTCGGACCCGAGCGGGTACTACTTC.